Presented here are 9 T cell receptor beta chains from one specimen sequenced in a study of shared clonotypes between healthy human individuals. Generated by immunoSEQ multiplex PCR, the TCRdb table keeps only in-frame clones and is missing some. The table includes about 520,000 clones, about 96% detected once. The sample taken for sequencing was naive CD4+ T cells sorted from blood. Subset reported: CD45RA+ positively selected. These receptor sequences come from a woman under 40 in good health.

This clone was seen a single time. The rearrangement links TRBV28 to TRBJ2-5; possible D gene TRBD1, 5 bases. The J call may be mistaken, given a closer DNA end match to TRBJ2-7. Germline assignment: CDR1 MDHEN and CDR2 SYDVKM. The CDR3 covers 12 residues. The DNA for the CDR3 is TGTGCCACCCAGGGCACCACCTACGAGCAGTACTTC. Translation: CATQGTTYEQYF.

This clone appeared a single time. The chain joins TRBV14 to TRBJ2-1; D call uncertain. The CDR3 sequence is 14 residues long. CDR1 is SGHDN, CDR2 FVKESK, per germline. Between the trimmed V and J ends, which lost 5 bases and 1 base, there was a span of 9 bases. DNA of the CDR3: TGTGCCAGCAGCGTAAGCGTTTCCTACAATGAGCAGTTCTTC. It encodes CASSVSVSYNEQFF.

The table lists this clone with a count of one. V is TRBV7-9 and J is TRBJ2-1; D is undetermined. Trimming removed 0 bases from V and 10 bases from J, with 10 bases in between. The germline gives CDR1 SEHNR, CDR2 FQNEAQ (reference sequence). This CDR3 contains 13 residues. The CDR3, as DNA: TGTGCCAGCAGCTTAGCGTTGGGATTAGAGCAGTTCTTC. Translation: CASSLALGLEQFF.

The chain has TRBV7-9 and TRBJ1-1; no firm D call. V was cut by 4 bases and J by 3 bases, with 15 bases left in between. Germline CDR1 reads SEHNR; CDR2 reads FQNEAQ (reference sequence). The CDR3 is 15 amino acids. CDR3 nucleotide sequence: TGTGCCAGCAGCTCCATAGAGGAGAGGGACACTGAAGCTTTCTTT. Its translation is CASSSIEERDTEAFF. The variable domain in full, completed from reference TRBV7-9 and TRBJ1-1, reads DTGVSQNPRHKITKRGQNVTFRCDPISEHNRLYWYRQTLGQGPEFLTYFQNEAQLEKSRLLSDRFSAERPKGSFSTLEIQRTEQGDSAMYLCASSSIEERDTEAFFGQGTRLTVV.

The rearrangement joins TRBV7-2 to TRBJ2-1; 8 bases are shared with TRBD2. Germline lookup yields CDR1 SGHTA and CDR2 FQGNSA. The CDR3 spans 16 residues. Unmatched junction bases numbered 10, after V lost 5 bases and J lost 4 bases. The CDR3 DNA reads TGTGCCAGCAGCGTCCAAGCGGGAGAGAAGTACAATGAGCAGTTCTTC. Encoded protein: CASSVQAGEKYNEQFF.

This clone was counted once. The rearrangement uses TRBV28 and TRBJ1-2; D possibly corresponds to TRBD1 (6 bases). V was trimmed by 5 bases and J by 5 bases, leaving 9 bases between them. CDR1 MDHEN and CDR2 SYDVKM come from the germline V gene. The length of the CDR3 is 12 residues. CDR3 in DNA: TGTGCCAGCAGTGAGGACAGTTATGGCTACACCTTC. As protein: CASSEDSYGYTF.

The rearrangement links TRBV28 to TRBJ2-4; D is perhaps TRBD2 (5 bases). The CDR3 is made up of 15 amino acids. V was shortened by 7 bases and J by 1 base, with 14 bases between the two germline ends. Germline V gene data show CDR1 as MDHEN and CDR2 as SYDVKM. The CDR3 DNA sequence: TGTGCCAGCAACCCCCGGGGAGTGGCCAAAAACATTCAGTACTTC. It is translated as CASNPRGVAKNIQYF.

The J gene is TRBJ2-7, the V gene TRBV13, with D unresolved. The CDR3 has 12 amino acids. In germline, CDR1 is PRHDT, CDR2 FYEKMQ (reference sequence). Trimming removed 4 bases at V and 4 bases at J, with 8 bases between. CDR3 sequence reads: CASSSILYEQYF. The CDR3 DNA follows: TGTGCCAGCAGCTCGATCTTGTACGAGCAGTACTTC.

The chain has TRBV9 and TRBJ2-1; 14 bases match TRBD2. CDR3 length equals 16 residues. In germline, CDR1 is SGDLS, CDR2 YYNGEE. V dropped 0 bases and J dropped 8; count of bases not matched to a gene: 4. CDR3 loop: CASSVGGTSGSDEQFF. The CDR3 nucleotides are TGTGCCAGCAGCGTAGGAGGGACTAGCGGGAGCGATGAGCAGTTCTTC.